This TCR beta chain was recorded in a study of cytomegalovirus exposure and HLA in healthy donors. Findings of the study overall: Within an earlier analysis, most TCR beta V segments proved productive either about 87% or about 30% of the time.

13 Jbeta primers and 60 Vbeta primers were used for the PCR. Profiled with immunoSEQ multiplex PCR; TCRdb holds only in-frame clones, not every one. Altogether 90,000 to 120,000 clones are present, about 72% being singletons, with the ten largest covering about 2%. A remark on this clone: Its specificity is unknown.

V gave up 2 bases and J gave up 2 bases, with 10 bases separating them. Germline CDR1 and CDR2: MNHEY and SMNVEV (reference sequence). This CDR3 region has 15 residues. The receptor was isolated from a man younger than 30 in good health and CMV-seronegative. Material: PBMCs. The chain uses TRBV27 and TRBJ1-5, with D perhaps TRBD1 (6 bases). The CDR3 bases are TGTGCCAGCAGTTTAAAGGGGGATGGCAATCAGCCCCAGCATTTT. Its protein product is CASSLKGDGNQPQHF.